These 5 T cell receptor beta chains were all obtained from the same sample, sequenced in a study of cytomegalovirus exposure and HLA in healthy donors. A multiplex PCR was run with 60 Vbeta primers and 13 Jbeta primers. Assay used: immunoSEQ multiplex PCR; TCRdb lists only in-frame clones, some missing. The data contain about 190,000 clones, about 85% of them singletons. Sequencing was done on a sample of PBMCs. The receptors originated from a boy aged 2-9 years in good health and CMV-seronegative.

The CDR3 loop reads CASSAPPAGEVPNTGELFF. The CDR3 coding sequence is TGTGCCAGCAGCGCCCCGCCGGCGGGAGAAGTCCCGAACACCGGGGAGCTGTTTTTT. The chain employs TRBV9 and TRBJ2-2, with TRBD2 matching over 7 bases. There are 19 residues in the CDR3. With V trimmed by 3 bases and J by 0 bases, 14 bases remained unmatched. Germline lookup yields CDR1 SGDLS and CDR2 YYNGEE.

This sequence joins TRBV28 and TRBJ2-2, with 8 bases fitting TRBD2. V dropped 5 bases and J dropped 5; count of bases not matched to a gene: 7. In germline, CDR1 is MDHEN, CDR2 SYDVKM. The CDR3 has 15 amino acids. The CDR3 here is CASSPVAGFTGELFF. DNA of the CDR3: TGTGCCAGCAGTCCAGTAGCGGGATTTACCGGGGAGCTGTTTTTT. Looking up the rest from reference TRBV28 and TRBJ2-2 gives the full variable domain: DVKVTQSSRYLVKRTGEKVFLECVQDMDHENMFWYRQDPGLGLRLIYFSYDVKMKEKGDIPEGYSVSREKKERFSLILESASTNQTSMYLCASSPVAGFTGELFFGEGSRLTVL.

The chain links TRBV6-5 to TRBJ1-3, with unresolved D. The ends were cut back, 5 bases at V and 0 bases at J, with 5 bases in the middle. This CDR3 has 13 residues. Germline V CDR1 and CDR2: MNHEY, SVGAGI. In DNA form, the CDR3 reads TGTGCCAGCAGTACAGCCTCTGGAAACACCATATATTTT. Protein: CASSTASGNTIYF.

This chain connects TRBV11-2 to TRBJ2-5; D is possibly TRBD1 (5 bases). In germline, CDR1 is SGHAT, CDR2 FQNNGV. The germline V and J ends were trimmed by 1 base and 7 bases, with 16 bases remaining between them. CDR3 length: 15 residues. CDR3 region: CASSLVSGKSLTQYF. The DNA for the CDR3 is TGTGCCAGCAGCTTAGTATCAGGGAAATCACTGACCCAGTACTTC.

For the CDR3, the DNA is TGTGCCAGCAGCAAAGTTACAGCTCACAGGGCCTCAGCTAACTATGGCTACACCTTC. Translation: CASSKVTAHRASANYGYTF. The chain couples TRBV21-1 to TRBJ1-2; the table's D call, TRBD1, has no DNA check behind it. TRBV21-1 is designated a pseudogene. This CDR3 comprises 19 residues.